This section outlines one T cell receptor (beta chain) sequence together with its context. There is no known antigen for this receptor. A much larger clone is a single base away; this may be a read error. The cysteine opens and the phenylalanine closes a CDR3 of 14 amino acids. Only the CDR3 portion is preserved as DNA: 42 bases, with reading frame beginning at the first base. Sequences SEHNR (CDR1) and FQNEAQ (CDR2) are obtained from the germline V gene (reference sequence). This record belongs to a study of Graves' ophthalmopathy and Graves' hyperthyroidism (dated by TCRdb to 2016 to 2018). With respect to the entire study: Peripheral blood was collected before any treatment was given, at the time of initial diagnosis. The study used signatures of the TCR beta repertoire to tell Graves' ophthalmopathy apart from Graves' hyperthyroidism and to predict which patients would progress to ophthalmopathy. In total, some 130 blood samples were TCR-sequenced: roughly 45 ophthalmopathy, about 75 hyperthyroidism and roughly 17 hyperthyroidism-to-ophthalmopathy patients. A discovery set of 100 patients (43 ophthalmopathy, 55 to 60 stable hyperthyroidism) was enrolled to explore V-J signatures distinguishing ophthalmopathy from hyperthyroidism. An independent validation cohort was composed of approximately 19 hyperthyroidism patients and around 16 patients who later progressed from hyperthyroidism to ophthalmopathy. In about six hyperthyroidism patients, T-cell repertoires of thyroid tissue and blood were compared. Following sampling, methimazole starting at 30 mg daily was administered to hyperthyroidism patients, and high-dose intravenous methylprednisolone was administered to ophthalmopathy patients. The 100 or so discovery patients were randomly split 7:3 into training and test sets.

For repertoire sequencing, TCR beta CDR3 regions were amplified from RNA transcripts. The first round was an RT-PCR using HTBI primers with the Qiagen OneStep RT-PCR kit, and this first round was followed by a second-round multiplex PCR, then size selection and purification. Libraries were sequenced on an Illumina HiSeq2000 using paired-end 100 bp reads. The authors' pipeline ran thus. Reads were processed with SOAPnuke, discarding reads with adapters, uncalled bases, mean Phred below 15, or no exact constant-primer or identifier match. COPE v1.2.5 was used to merge the high-quality paired reads. Clonotypes were defined as unique nucleotide sequences and were aligned to IMGT TRB V, D and J references using MiTCR v1.1. Only V-J combinations with frequency above 0.0001 were analysed, covering over 99% of repertoires. For each V-J combination, a TCR clonal expansion and chaos score was defined as the ratio of F50 clonal expansion to chaos observed in the TCRdist matrix. Features were reduced by Welch's t-statistics and random forest to around 13 V-J combinations, which fed a naive Bayes classifier. The Morisita-Horn index was used to measure how similar the thyroid and blood repertoires were. The public reads were quality trimmed at Q25 with fastp and then assembled into clones with MiXCR by TCRdb, keeping productive beta chains. Entries that share a CDR3 protein sequence are merged under the most common genes and DNA. TCRdb's processing, not the study's, gives the V and J calls here. Present in this sample are hundreds of thousands of distinct CDR3 sequences, 15% of which were seen just once. The ten largest make up roughly 7% of the sample.

Hyperthyroidism was considered stable if no progression to ophthalmopathy occurred within 18 months of follow-up. Hyperthyroidism patients were newly diagnosed, with disease duration under 2 months, and aged 18 to 65 years. Anyone with other autoimmune diseases, uncontrolled infections, pregnancy or lactation was excluded from the study. Clinical symptoms, serum thyroxine, TRAb, thyroid ultrasound and orbital computed tomography were used for diagnosis. Using Ficoll-Paque density gradient centrifugation, PBMCs were isolated from 10 ml of fresh peripheral blood. Total RNA was extracted with Trizol reagent and quality-checked on an Agilent 2100 Bioanalyzer. On the study overall, not on this receptor specifically: The 13-signature model separated ophthalmopathy from stable hyperthyroidism with about 86% sensitivity and roughly 84% specificity in cross-validation, and 80%/75% in the test set. No statistical method was used to predetermine the sample size, and group allocation was not hidden from the investigators. In validation, the model predicted ophthalmopathy progression with more than 70% sensitivity and 72.22% specificity; fewer than 15 predicted patients were CT-confirmed with GO in a median of roughly 6.8 months. Most expanded thyroid clonotypes with a frequency above 0.001 also appeared in blood, which suggests that blood repertoires may reflect the immune response in the thyroid.

Material: peripheral blood. The rearranged segments are TRBV7-9 and TRBJ1-1, and TRBD1 matches 7 of the central bases. The origin of this receptor is a woman aged 18 to 35 with stable Graves' hyperthyroidism. Donor details come from another sample of the same person, matched by shared clones. The CDR3 region: CAISLRQGFTEAFF. In nucleotides, the sequence is TGTGCCATCAGCCTCCGACAGGGTTTTACCGAAGCTTTCTTT.